This T cell receptor (beta chain) appears in the sequencing data of a study of beta chain features in type 1 diabetes. Study-wide context: Sorted cells from all samples, numbering some 99,000,000, were examined.

The study, taken as a whole, reports: VDJ junctions from patients with type 1 diabetes contained fewer insertions and more deletions. The influence of HLA type on TCRB rearrangement stayed undetermined. For patients, the naive, central memory and Treg TCRB repertoires appeared more alike than for healthy donors.

The CDR3 totals 15 residues. The V segment lost 6 bases and the J segment 9 bases; nucleotides outside the gene matches: 8. Germline loops: CDR1 MNHEY, CDR2 SVGAGI. Investigators reverse transcribed all isolated RNA, so they sequenced expressed TCRB transcripts. Profiled with immunoSEQ multiplex PCR; TCRdb holds only in-frame clones, not every one. The data show about 410,000 clones, around 13% seen once. Details on this clone: What it binds is not known.

The TCR was taken from a man aged 30 to 45 in good health. The sample taken for sequencing was naive CD4+ T cells from blood. This chain uses TRBV6-5 with TRBJ1-6, with 10 bases fitting TRBD1. As DNA, the CDR3 is TGTGCCAGCAGCCTAAGGGGACAGGGGACTTCACCCCTCCACTTT. This sequence encodes CASSLRGQGTSPLHF.